This T cell receptor beta chain was observed in a study of blood T cell repertoires in COVID-19. Turning to the study itself: Sample material is recorded as cDNA or gDNA derived from T cells, B-cell-depleted T cells, or PBMCs.

Authors' methods: Reference gene primers were amplified, and this amplification served to estimate nucleated cell counts. Here immunoSEQ multiplex PCR was the method, and the copy in TCRdb shows in-frame clones only, minus some. That table supplies the V and J calls and clone size; D and trimming were determined from the DNA. This repertoire shows under 300,000 clones, around 89% found once; its top ten account for roughly 10%. Cohorts were based on clinical histories the participants reported. Cohort 3 recovery required two negative PCRs, clearance, or symptom resolution. Germline V gene data show CDR1 as SGHVS and CDR2 as FQNEAQ. The CDR3 sequence is 13 residues long. V was shortened by 5 bases and J by 2 bases, with 10 bases between the two germline ends.

The V and J genes are TRBV7-8 and TRBJ2-7; unclear D gene. The sample was PBMCs or T cells enriched from blood (not recorded which). This sequence was found in a man aged 35 to 55 who had recovered from COVID-19. CDR3 amino acids: CASSRDKTYEQYF. In DNA, the CDR3 is TGTGCCAGCAGCCGAGACAAGACCTACGAGCAGTACTTC.